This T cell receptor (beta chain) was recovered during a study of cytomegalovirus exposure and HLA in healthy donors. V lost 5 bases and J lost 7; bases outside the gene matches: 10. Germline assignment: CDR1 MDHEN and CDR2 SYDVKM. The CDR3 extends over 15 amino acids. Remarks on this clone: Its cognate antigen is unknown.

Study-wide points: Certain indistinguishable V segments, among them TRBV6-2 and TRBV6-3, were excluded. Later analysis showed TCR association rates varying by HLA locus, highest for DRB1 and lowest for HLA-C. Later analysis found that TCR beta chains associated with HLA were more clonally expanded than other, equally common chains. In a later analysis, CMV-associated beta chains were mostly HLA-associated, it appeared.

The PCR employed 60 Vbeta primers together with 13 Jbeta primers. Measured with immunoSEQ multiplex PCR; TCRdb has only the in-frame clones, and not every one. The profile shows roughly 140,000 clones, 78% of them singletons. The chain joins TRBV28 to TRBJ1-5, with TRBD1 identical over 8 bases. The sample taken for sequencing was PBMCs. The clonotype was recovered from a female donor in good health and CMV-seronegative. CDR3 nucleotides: TGTGCCAGCAGTCCTTTGGACAGGGCAGGCCAGCCCCAGCATTTT. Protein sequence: CASSPLDRAGQPQHF. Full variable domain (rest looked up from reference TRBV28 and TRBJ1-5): DVKVTQSSRYLVKRTGEKVFLECVQDMDHENMFWYRQDPGLGLRLIYFSYDVKMKEKGDIPEGYSVSREKKERFSLILESASTNQTSMYLCASSPLDRAGQPQHFGDGTRLSIL.